The sequence of this TCR beta chain was determined in a study of graft-versus-host responses after intestinal transplantation. General study results and limits: Where graft-donor T cell macrochimerism was present, patients had high graft-versus-host to host-versus-graft clonal ratios in allografts.

V lost 2 bases to trimming and J lost 6 bases, with 11 bases between them. The CDR3 extends over 14 amino acids. From germline, CDR1 is MNHNY and CDR2 SVGAGI (reference sequence). Here immunoSEQ multiplex PCR was the method, and the copy in TCRdb shows in-frame clones only, minus some. Of roughly 110,000 clones in the sample, about 92% were seen once. To note about this clone: Its matching antigen is unknown.

The receptor's source is a human donor who was the organ donor for an intestinal transplant. The chain has TRBV6-6 and TRBJ2-1; no definite D call. Sample: unstimulated CD8+ T cells sorted from spleen or lymph node cells, taken before transplant. The CDR3 reads CASSYGGDTNEQFF. In DNA form, the CDR3 reads TGTGCCAGCAGTTACGGTGGGGATACCAATGAGCAGTTCTTC.